The sample holds a few counts of the clone carrying this T cell receptor beta chain. As yet, its antigen is unknown. The record originates from a study of shared clonotypes between healthy human individuals. CDR3 length equals 14 residues. Germline V gives CDR1 MNHNY, CDR2 SVGAGI (reference sequence). V gave up 7 bases and J gave up 2 bases; unmatched junction bases: 7. The protocol was immunoSEQ multiplex PCR, while the TCRdb copy is restricted to in-frame clones and leaves out a portion. This table holds about 680,000 clones, around 72% found once. Everyone who donated was a Caucasian adult who lived in Nashville, Tennessee. Researchers partitioned CD4+ cells into CD45RA+ naive and CD45RA-negative memory subsets. Study conclusions and caveats: Shared clonotypes across all four donors exceeded non-shared ones in generation probability.

The receptor's source is a woman aged 25 to 45 in good health. Sequencing was carried out using memory CD4+ T cells sorted from blood. This sample's subset: CD45RA-negative fraction. The rearrangement joins TRBV6-6 to TRBJ1-2; TRBD1 aligns across 7 bases. The CDR3 region is CASTRDSANYGYTF. CDR3 nucleotide sequence: TGTGCCAGCACGAGGGACAGTGCAAACTATGGCTACACCTTC.